These 17 T cell receptor beta chains share one sample of origin, sequenced in a study of neurological immune-mediated disorders. TCRdb re-derived calls from the 5' RACE reads in MiXCR, one entry per CDR3 protein. The data contain about 36,000 distinct CDR3 sequences, 10% to 13% of them singletons. The sequenced sample consisted of PBMCs. These receptors were taken from a woman aged 25 to 39 with HTLV-1-associated myelopathy (HAM/TSP).

Sample share makes this clonotype large (0.1 to 1%). CDR3 nucleotides: TGTGCCAGCAGTTTTGGGCAGGCTAATGAAAAACTGTTTTTT. Translation: CASSFGQANEKLFF. The rearrangement uses TRBV27 and TRBJ1-4; D is undetermined. Looked up from germline, CDR1 is MNHEY and CDR2 is SMNVEV (reference sequence). This CDR3 is 14 amino acids long. V was trimmed by 3 bases and J by 3 bases, leaving 8 bases between them.

This clonotype has ten or more counts. At one end, the junction sequence differs from germline, possibly due to a read error. This chain joins TRBV7-2 and TRBJ2-7; perhaps D is TRBD1 or TRBD2 (6 bases each). The V gene's germline CDR1 is SGHTA and CDR2 FQGNSA. The CDR3 spans 14 residues. The CDR3 DNA follows: TGTGCCAGCTCGGTTTGGGGGGCTGGGTACGGGCAGTACTTC. Residues: CASSVWGAGYGQYF.

The genes are TRBV7-2 and TRBJ1-2; D uncertain. V lost 0 bases to trimming and J lost 4 bases, with 18 bases between them. Germline V gives CDR1 SGHTA, CDR2 FQGNSA. CDR3 length equals 17 residues. CDR3 nucleotide sequence: TGTGCCAGCAGCTTAGCGGGGAGTGGGAGCCGCTCCTATGGCTACACCTTC. Translation gives CASSLAGSGSRSYGYTF.

This clonotype appeared many times. The V and J genes are TRBV20-1 and TRBJ2-7; no clear D gene. Trimming took 2 bases from V and 7 from J, leaving 18 bases between them. The CDR3 is made up of 14 amino acids. Germline-derived CDR1 and CDR2 are DFQATT and SNEGSKA (reference sequence). Here the CDR3 reads CSARQNSLDGEQYF. CDR3 bases: TGCAGTGCTAGACAAAACAGTCTGGACGGGGAGCAGTACTTC.

This clonotype was counted ten times or more. V gene TRBV20-1 combines with J gene TRBJ1-4; maybe TRBD1 (5 bases). CDR1 DFQATT and CDR2 SNEGSKA come from the germline V gene (reference sequence). The CDR3 totals 14 residues. V was clipped by 0 bases and J by 8 bases, with 13 bases between them. CDR3 in DNA: TGCAGTGCTAGAGAAGGAGGGGAGATCGAAAAACTGTTTTTT. Translation: CSAREGGEIEKLFF.

This clonotype occurred many times. The rearrangement uses TRBV20-1 and TRBJ1-5; D is perhaps TRBD1 (5 bases). CDR1 is DFQATT and CDR2 is SNEGSKA in the germline V gene (reference sequence). V was pared by 2 bases and J by 7 bases, with 18 bases between. The CDR3 extends over 15 amino acids. CDR3 sequence reads: CSARPGGAGGQPQHF. CDR3 DNA: TGCAGTGCTAGACCCGGGGGAGCTGGAGGGCAGCCCCAGCATTTT.

There are many counts of this clonotype. V usage is TRBV20-1 and J usage is TRBJ2-7, with 7 positions matching TRBD1. Germline CDR1 reads DFQATT; CDR2 reads SNEGSKA (reference sequence). V lost 2 bases and J lost 3; bases outside the gene matches: 13. This CDR3 is 16 amino acids long. CDR3 protein: CSARTLTGKGIYEQYF. The CDR3 nucleotides read TGCAGTGCTAGAACTCTGACAGGGAAGGGGATCTACGAGCAGTACTTC.

There are many counts of this clonotype. The chain links TRBV12-3 or TRBV12-4 to TRBJ2-7; TRBD1 agrees at 10 bases. The V gene end was trimmed by 5 bases and the J gene end by 6 bases; junction bases not matched to a gene: 31. This CDR3 is built from 22 residues. CDR3 nucleotide sequence: TGTGCCAGCAGTCGTCGACAGGGGGTGAAGTCGAACGCCTGGACAGGGGGTAGCGAGCAGTACTTC. Its translation: CASSRRQGVKSNAWTGGSEQYF.

The chain uses TRBV4-2 and TRBJ2-3, with TRBD2 matching 14 bases. V shed 4 bases and J 2 bases; nucleotides not matched to a gene: 5. The CDR3 has 17 amino acids. Germline V lookup: CDR1 LGHNA, CDR2 YNFKEQ. The CDR3 DNA is TGTGCCAGCAGCCGCATGGGACTAGCGGGGGACACAGATACGCAGTATTTT. It encodes CASSRMGLAGDTDTQYF.

This clonotype was counted ten times or more. The rearrangement links TRBV18 to TRBJ1-3; D not certain. Trimming took 0 bases from V and 7 from J, leaving 19 bases between them. Germline V lookup: CDR1 KGHSH, CDR2 LQKENI. There are 17 residues in the CDR3. CDR3 sequence reads: CASSPPVLRSPGNTIYF. DNA of the CDR3: TGTGCCAGCTCACCACCGGTTCTAAGGTCGCCGGGCAACACCATATATTTT.

This clonotype was seen at least ten times. The gene calls are TRBV29-1 and TRBJ2-2; D is undetermined. CDR1 SQVTM and CDR2 ANQGSEA come from the germline V gene. The CDR3 has 14 amino acids. V shed 7 bases and J shed 3 bases, with 15 bases lying between them. As DNA, the CDR3 is TGCAGCGCTTCGTGGCAGGAGCACACCGGGGAGCTGTTTTTT. Protein product: CSASWQEHTGELFF.

This clonotype was counted many times. The V and J genes are TRBV20-1 and TRBJ1-1; weak D call: TRBD1 (5 bases). Trimming pared 2 bases from V and 5 bases from J, leaving 18 bases between. Germline V gives CDR1 DFQATT, CDR2 SNEGSKA (reference sequence). This CDR3 spans 15 amino acids. The CDR3 reads CSARKYHSGRTEAFF. CDR3 bases: TGCAGTGCTAGAAAATACCATTCAGGGCGGACTGAAGCTTTCTTT.

This clonotype has ten or more counts. The V call is TRBV20-1, the J call TRBJ2-3; D gene uncertain. In germline, CDR1 is DFQATT, CDR2 SNEGSKA (reference sequence). V dropped 0 bases and J dropped 2 bases, with 12 bases sitting between them. This CDR3 region has 15 residues. DNA of the CDR3: TGCAGTGCTAGAGAGGGCAGCAAGCACACAGATACGCAGTATTTT. It yields the protein CSAREGSKHTDTQYF.

This clonotype showed up many times. CDR3 coding DNA: TGCAGTGCTAGAGATCCGCAGGGGGGAAGAGAGACCCAGTACTTC. This codes for CSARDPQGGRETQYF. The chain employs TRBV20-1 and TRBJ2-5, with D perhaps matching TRBD1 (7 bases). The CDR3 contains 15 residues. Trimming took off 0 bases at V and 4 bases at J, with 15 bases between the two ends. Germline V gene lookup returns CDR1 DFQATT and CDR2 SNEGSKA (reference sequence).

This clonotype was found many times. The DNA of the CDR3 is TGCAGTGCTAAGAGGCAGGCGCTTAACTATGGCTACACCTTC. This sequence encodes CSAKRQALNYGYTF. The V gene is TRBV20-1, the J gene TRBJ1-2; D remains unclear. V lost 4 bases and J lost 1, with 13 bases in between. CDR3 length: 14 residues. Germline CDR1 is DFQATT and CDR2 is SNEGSKA (reference sequence).

Many counts were recorded for this clonotype. The rearrangement uses TRBV12-3 or TRBV12-4 and TRBJ2-3, with 10 bases fitting TRBD2. The CDR3 runs to 16 residues. J gave up 3 bases and V 3 bases, and 6 bases lay outside the gene matches. Written as DNA, the CDR3 is TGTGCCAGCAGTTTCTCTAGCGGGGGTCGGACAGATACGCAGTATTTT. Translating it yields CASSFSSGGRTDTQYF.

Many counts were recorded for this clonotype. The junction does not match germline at one end; this may be a read error. V is TRBV7-2 and J is TRBJ2-1; D is perhaps TRBD1 (7 bases). The germline gives CDR1 SGHTA, CDR2 FQGNSA. The CDR3 runs to 14 residues. The CDR3 reads CASSLGGGPSEQFF. CDR3 coding DNA: TGTGCCAGCAGTTTAGGAGGGGGCCCAAGCGAGCAGTTCTTC. The entire variable domain, with the rest obtained from reference TRBV7-2 and TRBJ2-1, is as follows: GAGVSQSPSNKVTEKGKDVELRCDPISGHTALYWYRQSLGQGLEFLIYFQGNSAPDKSGLPSDRFSAERTGGSVSTLTIQRTQQEDSAVYLCASSLGGGPSEQFFGPGTRLTVL.